A selection of T cell receptor beta chains follows, all from one sample in a study of cytomegalovirus exposure and HLA in healthy donors. The assay was immunoSEQ multiplex PCR, and TCRdb's table has in-frame clones only and misses some. The sample includes more than 250,000 clones, approximately 90% seen only once; the top ten take about 2.3%. The sequenced sample was PBMCs. Source of these receptors: a young woman in good health and CMV-seronegative. Each CDR3 is given with its conserved first and last residue. The D gene is left open where the match is weak. Clone size is shown for a subset of rows, as once, few, many or a class of expanded clone.

J | V | D | size | DNA | CDR3
TRBJ2-2 | TRBV19 | TRBD2 | - | TGTGCCAGTAGAATTACGGAGCGGGGGAACACCGGGGAGCTGTTTTTT | CASRITERGNTGELFF
TRBJ1-4 | TRBV6-1 | TRBD1 | - | TGTGCCAGCAGGGCCGGGACAGCTGGTGAAAAACTGTTTTTT | CASRAGTAGEKLFF
TRBJ1-5 | TRBV7-9 | TRBD1 | - | TGTGCCAGCAGCCTCACAGGGGGCGCGAATCAGCCCCAGCATTTT | CASSLTGGANQPQHF
TRBJ2-5 | TRBV6-5 | - | - | TGTGCCAGCAGTTCCCCCGAAGAGACCCAGTACTTC | CASSSPEETQYF
TRBJ1-2 | TRBV5-4 | - | - | TGTGCCAGCAGCTTGGCCGACAGGTTTGGCTACACCTTC | CASSLADRFGYTF
TRBJ1-1 | TRBV18 | TRBD1 | - | TGTGCCAGCTCACCGGGAGAACGACAGGGCATGAACACTGAAGCTTTCTTT | CASSPGERQGMNTEAFF
TRBJ1-6 | TRBV6-1 | - | - | TGTGCCAGCATGGGGGCAGACGGGCCACCCCTCCACTTT | CASMGADGPPLHF
TRBJ1-2 | TRBV27 | - | once | TGTGCCAGCAGGCCGGCAGGGGTAAGCTATGGCTACACCTTC | CASRPAGVSYGYTF
TRBJ2-2 | TRBV2 | TRBD2 | - | TGTGCCAGCAGTGTAATGGGACTAGCTATCGGGGAGCTGTTTTTT | CASSVMGLAIGELFF
TRBJ1-1 | TRBV6-1 | - | - | TGTGCCAGCAACAGGGAAGGGGGCACTGAAGCTTTCTTT | CASNREGGTEAFF